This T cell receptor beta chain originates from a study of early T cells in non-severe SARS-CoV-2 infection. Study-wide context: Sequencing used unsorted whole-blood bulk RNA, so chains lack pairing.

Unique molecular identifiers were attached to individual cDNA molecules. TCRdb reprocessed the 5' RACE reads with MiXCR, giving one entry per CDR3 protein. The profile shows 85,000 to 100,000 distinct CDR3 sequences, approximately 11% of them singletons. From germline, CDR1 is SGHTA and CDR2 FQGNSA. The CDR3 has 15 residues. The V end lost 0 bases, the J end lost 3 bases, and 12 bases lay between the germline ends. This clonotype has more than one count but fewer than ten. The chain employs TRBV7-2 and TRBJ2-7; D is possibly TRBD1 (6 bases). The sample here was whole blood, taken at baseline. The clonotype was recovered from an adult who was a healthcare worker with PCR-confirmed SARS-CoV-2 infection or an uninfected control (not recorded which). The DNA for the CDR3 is TGTGCCAGCAGCTTAGCCCAGCTAGGGGGCTACGAGCAGTACTTC. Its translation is CASSLAQLGGYEQYF.